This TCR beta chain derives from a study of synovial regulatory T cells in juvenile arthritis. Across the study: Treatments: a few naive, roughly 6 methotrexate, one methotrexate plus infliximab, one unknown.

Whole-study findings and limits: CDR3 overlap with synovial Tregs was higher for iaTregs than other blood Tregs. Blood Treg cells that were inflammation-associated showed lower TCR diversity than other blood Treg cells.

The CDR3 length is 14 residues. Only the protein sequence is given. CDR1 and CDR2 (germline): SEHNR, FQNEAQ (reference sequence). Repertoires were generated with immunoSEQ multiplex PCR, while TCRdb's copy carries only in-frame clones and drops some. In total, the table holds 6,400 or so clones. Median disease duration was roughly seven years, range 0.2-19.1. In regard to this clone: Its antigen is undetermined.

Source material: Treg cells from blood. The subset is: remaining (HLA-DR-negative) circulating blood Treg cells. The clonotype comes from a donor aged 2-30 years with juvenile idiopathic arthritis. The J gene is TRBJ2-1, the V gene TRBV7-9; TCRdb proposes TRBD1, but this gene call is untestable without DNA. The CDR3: CASSLGQAYNEQFF.